The next 17 T cell receptor beta chains were all read from a single sample in a study of blood T cell repertoires in COVID-19. Sequencing was performed with immunoSEQ multiplex PCR; in TCRdb, only in-frame clones are kept and a portion is missing. The table records about 130,000 clones, 75% to 90% of them present only once. Specimen: peripheral blood. These TCRs come from a middle-aged man with active COVID-19.

This clone was detected once. The chain employs TRBV7-9 and TRBJ2-1; D may be TRBD2 (7 bases). The CDR3 is 15 residues long. The V end was cut by 1 base, the J end by 9 bases, with 16 bases between. Looked up from germline, CDR1 is SEHNR and CDR2 is FQNEAQ (reference sequence). The CDR3 reads CASSLVGGPDSEQFF. CDR3 nucleotide sequence: TGTGCCAGCAGCTTAGTGGGGGGGCCAGATAGTGAGCAGTTCTTC.

The V call is TRBV10-3, the J call TRBJ2-1, with 7 nucleotides matching TRBD1. Trimming cost V 10 bases and J 6 bases; bases outside gene matches: 12. Germline V gene data show CDR1 as ENHRY and CDR2 as SYGVKD. The CDR3 is made up of 14 amino acids. The CDR3 coding sequence is TGTGCCACTTCGGAGGCGACAGGGACCAATGAGCAGTTCTTC. Residues: CATSEATGTNEQFF.

V gene TRBV5-1 combines with J gene TRBJ2-3; possibly TRBD2 for D (6 bases). Germline loops: CDR1 SGHRS, CDR2 YFSETQ. CDR3 size: 17 residues. V was cut by 3 bases and J by 0 bases, with 17 bases left in between. In nucleotides, the CDR3 is TGCGCCAGCAGCTCGACTAGAAGGGGATCTAGCACAGATACGCAGTATTTT. Its translation: CASSSTRRGSSTDTQYF.

The chain recombines TRBV2 with TRBJ2-2; D gene uncertain. CDR1 is SNHLY, CDR2 FYNNEI, per germline. The CDR3 has 13 residues. The V and J ends lost 5 bases and 4 bases respectively, with 8 bases between them. DNA of the CDR3: TGTGCCAGCAGTCCTGGGCCCACCGGGGAGCTGTTTTTT. Translation gives CASSPGPTGELFF.

The chain couples TRBV19 to TRBJ1-1, with TRBD1 identical over 7 bases. CDR3 size: 14 residues. Per the germline V gene, CDR1 is LNHDA and CDR2 is SQIVND (reference sequence). The ends lost 11 bases at V and 1 base at J; junction bases unmatched: 10. CDR3 DNA: TGTGCCGCGAAGACCGGGACAGAGAACACTGAAGCTTTCTTT. Protein: CAAKTGTENTEAFF.

This clone was counted between two and nine times. This chain uses TRBV10-3 with TRBJ2-1; TRBD2 matches at 13 bases. Trimming removed 6 bases from V and 4 bases from J; junction bases left unmatched: 6. The CDR3 is made up of 16 amino acids. Per germline, CDR1 ENHRY and CDR2 SYGVKD. The CDR3 DNA follows: TGTGCCATCAGCGCCGGGACTAGCGGGGTGTACAATGAGCAGTTCTTC. Its protein product is CAISAGTSGVYNEQFF.

The J gene is TRBJ1-4, the V gene TRBV20-1, with D perhaps TRBD1 (5 bases). Trimming pared 4 bases from V and 8 bases from J, leaving 8 bases between. Germline assignment: CDR1 DFQATT and CDR2 SNEGSKA (reference sequence). CDR3 length: 11 residues. For the CDR3, the DNA is TGCAGTGCTACAGGGCACGAAAAACTGTTTTTT. This codes for CSATGHEKLFF.

The V call is TRBV4-1, the J call TRBJ1-2, with TRBD1 identical over 9 bases. The CDR3 is made up of 14 amino acids. The junction had 8 bases not matched to a gene; V was cut back by 4 bases and J by 8 bases. The germline V gene has CDR1 MGHRA and CDR2 YSYEKL. CDR3 DNA sequence: TGCGCCAGCAGCCCCTCCGGGACAGGGCACGGCTACACCTTC. It encodes CASSPSGTGHGYTF.

The rearrangement links TRBV4-2 to TRBJ1-2; 7 positions match TRBD1. V dropped 0 bases and J dropped 7; count of bases not matched to a gene: 11. Germline assignment: CDR1 LGHNA and CDR2 YNFKEQ. This CDR3 contains 16 residues. CDR3 in amino acids: CASSQELSQGVRGYTF. In DNA form, the CDR3 reads TGTGCCAGCAGCCAAGAATTGTCGCAGGGGGTGCGTGGCTACACCTTC.

V usage is TRBV10-3 and J usage is TRBJ2-1; 8 bases agree with TRBD2. The V gene end was trimmed by 6 bases and the J gene end by 4 bases; junction bases not matched to a gene: 8. The CDR3 runs to 15 residues. CDR1 is ENHRY and CDR2 is SYGVKD in the germline V gene. CDR3 DNA sequence: TGTGCCATCAGGCCCTCGGGGGGGCTTTACAATGAGCAGTTCTTC. This sequence encodes CAIRPSGGLYNEQFF.

J is TRBJ2-7 and V is TRBV20-1; no clear D. The CDR3 is 11 residues long. Germline lookup yields CDR1 DFQATT and CDR2 SNEGSKA (reference sequence). V was trimmed by 5 bases and J by 2 bases, leaving 7 bases between them. The CDR3 sequence: CSAGVTYEQYF. CDR3 DNA sequence: TGCAGTGCTGGAGTTACCTACGAGCAGTACTTC.

J is TRBJ2-5 and V is TRBV6-4; 10 positions match TRBD2. The V gene end was trimmed by 2 bases and the J gene end by 5 bases; junction bases not matched to a gene: 8. The germline gives CDR1 MRHNA, CDR2 SNTAGT. The CDR3 has 16 residues. DNA for the CDR3: TGTGCCAGCAGTGACACTTTAGCGGGGGGTGGGGAGACCCAGTACTTC. This gives the protein CASSDTLAGGGETQYF.

The chain has TRBV5-6 and TRBJ2-7; TRBD1 agrees at 10 bases. V lost 2 bases to trimming and J lost 2 bases; unmatched junction nucleotides: 7. Germline CDR1 SGHDT, CDR2 YYEEEE. The CDR3 is 16 residues long. CDR3 in amino acids: CASSFGGDRGPYEQYF. The CDR3 region has the DNA TGTGCCAGCAGCTTTGGGGGGGACAGGGGCCCCTACGAGCAGTACTTC.

CDR3 protein: CASSQVSGGGAADGYTF. For the CDR3, the DNA is TGTGCCAGCAGCCAAGTGTCCGGCGGGGGGGCGGCTGATGGCTACACCTTC. J is TRBJ1-2 and V is TRBV14, with D possibly TRBD1 on 6 matching bases. Between the trimmed V and J ends, which lost 1 base and 6 bases, there was a span of 21 bases. Looked up from germline, CDR1 is SGHDN and CDR2 is FVKESK. The CDR3 runs to 17 residues.

J is TRBJ2-5 and V is TRBV9; 13 nucleotides agree with TRBD2. J was trimmed by 5 bases and V by 0 bases; bases with no gene match: 4. This CDR3 is built from 16 residues. Per germline, CDR1 SGDLS and CDR2 YYNGEE. The CDR3: CASSVGGLAGSETQYF. For the CDR3, the DNA is TGTGCCAGCAGCGTAGGGGGACTAGCGGGGTCGGAGACCCAGTACTTC.

V and J are TRBV25-1 and TRBJ2-3; 8 nucleotides match TRBD2. The CDR3 has 15 residues. Trimming took 3 bases from V and 10 from J; bases not matched to a gene: 12. The V gene's germline CDR1 is MGHDK and CDR2 SYGVNS. The CDR3 DNA is TGTGCCAGCAGTGAGGGAGGCGGGGGGAGCCTTGCGCAGTATTTT. Translation: CASSEGGGGSLAQYF.

This clone was detected once. J is TRBJ2-1 and V is TRBV4-3, with 11 bases aligning to TRBD2. The CDR3 spans 17 residues. Trimming at V came to 4 bases and at J to 0 bases, leaving 5 bases not matched to a gene. CDR1 is LGHNA, CDR2 YSLEER, per germline. CDR3 in DNA: TGCGCCAGCAGCCGATCTAGCGGGGGGAGCTCCTACAATGAGCAGTTCTTC. This encodes CASSRSSGGSSYNEQFF.